Sequencing of this TCR beta chain was carried out in a study of blood T cell repertoires in COVID-19. Overall study: Acute-phase and convalescent COVID-19 samples originated in the United States, Italy and Spain. T cells, B-cell-depleted T cells, or PBMCs provided the cDNA or gDNA that served as material.

This clone was seen more than once but under ten times. In the authors' workflow: The assay estimated nucleated cells by amplifying reference gene primers. Produced via immunoSEQ multiplex PCR; TCRdb's table is partial and in-frame only. The V and J calls and the clone size are those of that table, but D and trimming were determined from the DNA. This table holds roughly 160,000 clones, about nine tenths found once. This CDR3 spans 14 amino acids. Germline CDR1 and CDR2: LNHNV and YYDKDF (reference sequence). V dropped 8 bases and J dropped 6 bases, with 19 bases sitting between them. The receptor's source is a man in his 60s with acute or convalescent COVID-19. The rearrangement links TRBV15 to TRBJ1-2, with D maybe TRBD1 (5 bases). Sequencing was carried out using peripheral blood. The CDR3 here is CATFGTGSQDGYTF. The CDR3 DNA reads as TGTGCCACCTTCGGGACTGGGTCTCAGGATGGCTACACCTTC.